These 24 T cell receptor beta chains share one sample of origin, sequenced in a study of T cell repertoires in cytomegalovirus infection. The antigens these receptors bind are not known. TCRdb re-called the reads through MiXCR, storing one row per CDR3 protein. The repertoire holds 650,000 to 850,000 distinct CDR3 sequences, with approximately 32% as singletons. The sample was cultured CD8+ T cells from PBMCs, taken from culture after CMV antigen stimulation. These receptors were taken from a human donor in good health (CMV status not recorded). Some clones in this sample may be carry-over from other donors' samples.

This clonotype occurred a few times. The CDR3 spells CASSQDVRVTGNTIYF. CDR3 in DNA: TGCGCCAGCAGCCAAGATGTCAGGGTCACTGGAAACACCATATATTTT. The V gene is TRBV4-1, the J gene TRBJ1-3; TRBD1 is a possible D gene (5 bases). The CDR3 sequence is 16 residues long. Trimming removed 0 bases at V and 2 bases at J, with 11 bases between. The V gene's germline CDR1 is MGHRA and CDR2 YSYEKL.

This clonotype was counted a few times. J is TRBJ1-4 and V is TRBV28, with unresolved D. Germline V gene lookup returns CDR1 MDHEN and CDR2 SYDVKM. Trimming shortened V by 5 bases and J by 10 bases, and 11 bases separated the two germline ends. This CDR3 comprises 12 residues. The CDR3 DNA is TGTGCCAGCAGTCCCCTTGGAGTAAAACTGTTTTTT. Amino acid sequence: CASSPLGVKLFF.

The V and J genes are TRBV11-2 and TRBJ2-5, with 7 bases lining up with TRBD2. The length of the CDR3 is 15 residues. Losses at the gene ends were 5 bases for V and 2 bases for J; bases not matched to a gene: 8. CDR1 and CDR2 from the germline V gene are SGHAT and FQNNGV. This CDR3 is CASSPAGVEQETQYF. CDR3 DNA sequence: TGTGCCAGCAGCCCGGCGGGGGTCGAACAAGAGACCCAGTACTTC.

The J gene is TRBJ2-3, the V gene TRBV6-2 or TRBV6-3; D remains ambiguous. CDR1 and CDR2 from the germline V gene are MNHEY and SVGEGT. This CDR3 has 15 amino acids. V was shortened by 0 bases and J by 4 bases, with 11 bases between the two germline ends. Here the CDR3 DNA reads TGTGCCAGCAGTTACTCCCTCGGAAGGTCAGATACGCAGTATTTT. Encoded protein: CASSYSLGRSDTQYF.

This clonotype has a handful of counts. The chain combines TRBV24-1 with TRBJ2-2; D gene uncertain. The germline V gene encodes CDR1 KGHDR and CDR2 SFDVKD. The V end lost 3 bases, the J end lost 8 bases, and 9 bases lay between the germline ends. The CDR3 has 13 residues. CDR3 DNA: TGTGCCACCAGTGATCGACAAGCTGGGGAGCTGTTTTTT. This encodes CATSDRQAGELFF.

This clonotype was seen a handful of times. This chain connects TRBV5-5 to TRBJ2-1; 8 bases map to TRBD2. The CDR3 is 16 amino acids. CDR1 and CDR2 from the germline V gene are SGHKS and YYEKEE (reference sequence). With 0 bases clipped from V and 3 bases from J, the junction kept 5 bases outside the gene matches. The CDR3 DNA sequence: TGTGCCAGCAGCTTGGATGGCGGGGGGTTCTACAATGAGCAGTTCTTC. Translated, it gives CASSLDGGGFYNEQFF.

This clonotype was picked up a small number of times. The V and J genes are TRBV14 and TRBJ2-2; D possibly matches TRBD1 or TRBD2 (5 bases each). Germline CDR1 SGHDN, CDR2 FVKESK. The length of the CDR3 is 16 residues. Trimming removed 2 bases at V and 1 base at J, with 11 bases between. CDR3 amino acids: CASSQFGTGNTGELFF. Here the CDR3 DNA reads TGTGCCAGCAGCCAATTCGGGACGGGGAACACCGGGGAGCTGTTTTTT.

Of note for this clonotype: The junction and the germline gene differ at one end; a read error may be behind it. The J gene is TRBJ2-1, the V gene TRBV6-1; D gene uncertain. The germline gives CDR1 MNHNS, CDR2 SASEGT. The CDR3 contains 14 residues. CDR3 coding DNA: TGCGGACCGAAAGGCGCTTTCTCCTACAATGAGCAGTTCTTC. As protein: CGPKGAFSYNEQFF.

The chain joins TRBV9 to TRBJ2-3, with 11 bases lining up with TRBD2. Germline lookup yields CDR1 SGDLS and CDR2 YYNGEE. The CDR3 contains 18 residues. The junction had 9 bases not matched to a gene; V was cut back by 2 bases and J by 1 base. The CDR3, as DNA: TGTGCCAGCAGCGTGGATCCGGGACTAGCGGCTGGCACAGATACGCAGTATTTT. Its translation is CASSVDPGLAAGTDTQYF.

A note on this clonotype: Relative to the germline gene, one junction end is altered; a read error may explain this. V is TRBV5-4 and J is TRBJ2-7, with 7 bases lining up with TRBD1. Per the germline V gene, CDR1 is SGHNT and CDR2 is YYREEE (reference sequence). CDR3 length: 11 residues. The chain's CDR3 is CASRRRDSLIF. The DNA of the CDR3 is TGTGCCAGCAGACGTAGGGACAGCCTAATTTTT.

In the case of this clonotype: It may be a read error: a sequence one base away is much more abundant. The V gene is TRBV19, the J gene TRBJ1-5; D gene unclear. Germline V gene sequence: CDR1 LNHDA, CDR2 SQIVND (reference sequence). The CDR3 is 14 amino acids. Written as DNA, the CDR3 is TGTGCCAGTAGTATGTACAGTAGCAATCAGCCCCAGAATTTT. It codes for CASSMYSSNQPQNF. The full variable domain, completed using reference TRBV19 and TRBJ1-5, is DGGITQSPKYLFRKEGQNVTLSCEQNLNHDAMYWYRQDPGQGLRLIYYSQIVNDFQKGDIAEGYSVSREKKESFPLTVTSAQKNPTAFYLCASSMYSSNQPQNFGDGTRLSIL.

The CDR3 DNA reads as TGCGCCAGCAGCCTCATAGGGGTTATAGAGACCCAGTACTTC. Amino acids: CASSLIGVIETQYF. This chain links TRBV4-1 with TRBJ2-5, with D possibly being TRBD1 (5 bases). The CDR3 has 14 residues. V was pared by 4 bases and J by 4 bases, with 13 bases between. Germline V gene lookup returns CDR1 MGHRA and CDR2 YSYEKL.

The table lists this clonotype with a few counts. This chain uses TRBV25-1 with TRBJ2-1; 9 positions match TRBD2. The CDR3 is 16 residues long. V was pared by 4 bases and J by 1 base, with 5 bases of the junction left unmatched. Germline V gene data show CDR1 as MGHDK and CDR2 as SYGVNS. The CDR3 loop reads CASSGWTSDSYNEQFF. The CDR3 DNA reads TGTGCCAGCAGTGGATGGACTAGCGATTCCTACAATGAGCAGTTCTTC. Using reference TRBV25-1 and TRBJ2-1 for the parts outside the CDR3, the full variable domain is EADIYQTPRYLVIGTGKKITLECSQTMGHDKMYWYQQDPGMELHLIHYSYGVNSTEKGDLSSESTVSRIRTEHFPLTLESARPSHTSQYLCASSGWTSDSYNEQFFGPGTRLTVL.

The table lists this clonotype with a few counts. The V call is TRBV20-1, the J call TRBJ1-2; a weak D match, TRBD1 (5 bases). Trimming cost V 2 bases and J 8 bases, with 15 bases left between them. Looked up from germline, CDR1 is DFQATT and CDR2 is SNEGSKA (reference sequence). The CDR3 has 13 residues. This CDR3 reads CSARPQGPPGYTF. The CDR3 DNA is TGCAGTGCTAGACCCCAGGGCCCCCCGGGCTACACCTTC.

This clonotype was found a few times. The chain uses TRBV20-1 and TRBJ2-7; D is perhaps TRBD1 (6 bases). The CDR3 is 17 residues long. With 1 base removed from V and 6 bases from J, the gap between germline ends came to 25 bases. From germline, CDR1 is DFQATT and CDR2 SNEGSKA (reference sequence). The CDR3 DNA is TGCAGTGCTAGAGTACCGTATCAGACAGGAACCTTTCTCGAGCAGTACTTC. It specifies CSARVPYQTGTFLEQYF.

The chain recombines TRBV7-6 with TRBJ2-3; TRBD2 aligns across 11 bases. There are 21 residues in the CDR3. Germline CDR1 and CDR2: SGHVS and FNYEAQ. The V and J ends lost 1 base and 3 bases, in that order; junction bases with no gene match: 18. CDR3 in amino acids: CASSLEPPVAGGGRVTDTQYF. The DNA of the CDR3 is TGTGCCAGCAGCTTAGAACCCCCCGTAGCGGGGGGGGGCAGGGTGACAGATACGCAGTATTTT.

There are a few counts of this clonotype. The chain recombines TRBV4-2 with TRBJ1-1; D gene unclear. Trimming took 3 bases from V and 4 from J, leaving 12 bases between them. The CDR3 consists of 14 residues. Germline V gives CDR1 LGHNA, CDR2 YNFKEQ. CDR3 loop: CASSHVTEFTEAFF. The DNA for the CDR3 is TGTGCCAGCAGCCATGTAACAGAGTTCACTGAAGCTTTCTTT.

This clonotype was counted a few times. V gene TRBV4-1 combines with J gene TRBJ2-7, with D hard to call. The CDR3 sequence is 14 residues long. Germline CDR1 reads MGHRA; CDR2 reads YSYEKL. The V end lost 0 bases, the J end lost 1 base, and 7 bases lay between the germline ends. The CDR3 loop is CASSQEEDSYEQYF. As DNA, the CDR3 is TGCGCCAGCAGCCAAGAAGAGGATTCCTACGAGCAGTACTTC.

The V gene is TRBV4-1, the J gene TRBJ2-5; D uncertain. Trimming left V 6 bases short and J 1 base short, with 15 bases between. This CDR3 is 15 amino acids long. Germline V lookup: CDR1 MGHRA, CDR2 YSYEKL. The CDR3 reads CASRDLELGQETQYF. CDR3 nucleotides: TGCGCCAGCAGGGATTTGGAGTTGGGCCAAGAGACCCAGTACTTC.

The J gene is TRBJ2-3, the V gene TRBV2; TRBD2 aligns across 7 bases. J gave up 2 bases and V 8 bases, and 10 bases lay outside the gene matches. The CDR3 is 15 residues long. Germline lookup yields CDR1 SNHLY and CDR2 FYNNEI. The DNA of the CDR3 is TGTGCCAGCTTCAACGGGCTAGCGGACACAGATACGCAGTATTTT. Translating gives CASFNGLADTDTQYF.

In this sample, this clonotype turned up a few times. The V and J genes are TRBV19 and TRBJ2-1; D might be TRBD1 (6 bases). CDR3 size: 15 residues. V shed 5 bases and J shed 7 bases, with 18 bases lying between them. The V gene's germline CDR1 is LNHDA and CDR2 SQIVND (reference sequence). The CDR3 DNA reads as TGTGCCAGTAGTGTCGGTTGGGGGCTTAGAAATGAGCAGTTCTTC. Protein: CASSVGWGLRNEQFF.

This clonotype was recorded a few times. The CDR3 loop reads CASIEGRQLAFF. Written as DNA, the CDR3 is TGTGCCAGCATAGAAGGGAGGCAGTTGGCTTTCTTT. This chain connects TRBV2 to TRBJ1-1; D is unresolved. Trimming took off 7 bases at V and 11 bases at J, with 17 bases between the two ends. Germline V gene lookup returns CDR1 SNHLY and CDR2 FYNNEI. The CDR3 runs 12 residues.

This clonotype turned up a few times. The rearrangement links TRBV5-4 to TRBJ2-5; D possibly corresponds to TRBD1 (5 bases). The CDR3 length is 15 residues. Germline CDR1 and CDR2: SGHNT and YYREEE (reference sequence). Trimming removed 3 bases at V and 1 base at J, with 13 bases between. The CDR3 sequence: CASSSRKGIQETQYF. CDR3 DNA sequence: TGTGCCAGCAGCTCTAGAAAGGGGATCCAAGAGACCCAGTACTTC.

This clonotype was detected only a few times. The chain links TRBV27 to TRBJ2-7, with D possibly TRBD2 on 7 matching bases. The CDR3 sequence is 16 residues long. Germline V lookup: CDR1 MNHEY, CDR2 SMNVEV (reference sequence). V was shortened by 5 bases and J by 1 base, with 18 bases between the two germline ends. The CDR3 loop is CASSPGLVGGSYEQYV. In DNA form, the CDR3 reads TGTGCCAGCAGTCCAGGACTAGTAGGGGGGTCCTACGAGCAGTACGTC.